Listed below are T cell receptor beta chains from one sample, sequenced in a study of identical twins. Using its own MiXCR run on the 5' RACE reads, TCRdb lists one record per CDR3 protein. The table records some 1,700,000 distinct CDR3 sequences, 32% of them present only once. Sample: cord blood. The receptors come from a newborn girl in good health. Each CDR3 is given with its conserved first and last residue. A D gene is named only where the DNA matches it firmly. Some rows mark clone size as missing; the rest say once, few, many or name a class of expanded clone.

v_call	clone_size	j_call	d_call	cdr3_nt	cdr3_aa
TRBV7-9	few	TRBJ2-3	TRBD1	TGTGCCAGCAGTCGGGTCCGGACAGGGTCCGCAGATACGCAGTATTTT	CASSRVRTGSADTQYF
TRBV2	few	TRBJ2-1	NA	TGTGCCAGCAGCGGAAACAGGGAGAGCGAGCAGTTCTTC	CASSGNRESEQFF
TRBV11-2	NA	TRBJ2-7	NA	TGTGCCAGCAGCTTAGTCCAGGGTCGGTACGAGCAGTACTTC	CASSLVQGRYEQYF
TRBV3-1	few	TRBJ1-6	TRBD1	TGTGCCAGCAGCCAAGACGTCGTATACGGGACAGTTGGATCACCCCTCCACTTT	CASSQDVVYGTVGSPLHF
TRBV25-1	NA	TRBJ2-7	TRBD1	TGTGCCAGCAGTGAATGGGGCGGGACAGGGTACTACGAGCAGTACTTC	CASSEWGGTGYYEQYF
TRBV27	once	TRBJ2-7	TRBD2	TGTGCCAGCAGTTCCCGGACTAGCGGGGGAGAGCAGTACTTC	CASSSRTSGGEQYF
TRBV10-3	few	TRBJ2-3	NA	TGTGCCATCAGTGAGGGCGAGACTAATACGCAGTATTTT	CAISEGETNTQYF
TRBV11-2	few	TRBJ2-1	NA	TGTGCCAGCAGCTTAGGGTACGTCTGGTCCTACAATGAGCAGTTCTTC	CASSLGYVWSYNEQFF
TRBV7-6	NA	TRBJ1-2	TRBD1	TGTGCCAGCAGCTTAATGATAGGGGGCATCTATGGCTACACCTTC	CASSLMIGGIYGYTF
TRBV28	NA	TRBJ2-7	TRBD1	TGTGCCAGCAGTTTACCCTCTAGGGACAGGTACGAGCAGTACTTC	CASSLPSRDRYEQYF
TRBV6-6	NA	TRBJ2-3	NA	TGTGCCAGCAGTTATGGGTGGGACTCCAGTATAGGTACGCAGTATTTT	CASSYGWDSSIGTQYF
TRBV5-1	NA	TRBJ2-5	NA	TGCGCCAGCAGCTTGGCTAGCCAAGATGAGCAGTACTTC	CASSLASQDEQYF
TRBV11-2	few	TRBJ2-3	NA	TGTGCCAGCAGCTTGATACGGAACTCCGGAGATACGCAGTATTTT	CASSLIRNSGDTQYF
TRBV4-1	few	TRBJ2-1	NA	TGCGCCAGCAGCCAAGGCTTGAGCTACTACTCCTACAATGAGCAGTTCTTC	CASSQGLSYYSYNEQFF
TRBV5-1	NA	TRBJ2-1	TRBD2	TGCGCCAGCAGTTTCGGGACTAGCGTGGTCAATGAGCAGTTCTTC	CASSFGTSVVNEQFF
TRBV12-3/TRBV12-4	NA	TRBJ2-3	TRBD2	TGTGCCAGCCTGCTAGCGGTTAGCACAGATACGCAGTATTTT	CASLLAVSTDTQYF
TRBV20-1	NA	TRBJ2-7	NA	TGCAGTGCGAAAGGGGGAGCCCCCTACGAGCAGTACTTC	CSAKGGAPYEQYF
TRBV19	NA	TRBJ1-2	NA	TGTGCCAGTGGTATAAGAGGGAATGGCTACACCTTC	CASGIRGNGYTF
TRBV15	NA	TRBJ2-5	TRBD1	TGTGCCACCAAGAAGGGGGCCCTAGGAGAGACCCAGTACTTC	CATKKGALGETQYF
TRBV10-3	many	TRBJ2-3	NA	TGTGCCATCGGCCCGAGGGACACAGATACGCAGTATTTT	CAIGPRDTDTQYF
TRBV3-1	NA	TRBJ2-7	TRBD1	TGTGCCAGCAGACCGGGACAGGGGGCGGTAAGGAACTACGAGCAGTACTTC	CASRPGQGAVRNYEQYF
TRBV10-3	NA	TRBJ2-3	TRBD2	TGTGCCATCAGTGTGGTAGCGGGGGGAGATACGCAGTATTTT	CAISVVAGGDTQYF
TRBV6-1	few	TRBJ2-3	TRBD1	TGTGCCAGCAGACAGGGGGCAGGGGATACGCAGTATTTT	CASRQGAGDTQYF
TRBV6-1	NA	TRBJ2-7	TRBD1	TGTGCCAGCAGTGGCCGGGACAGATCCTACGAGCAGTACTTC	CASSGRDRSYEQYF
TRBV12-3/TRBV12-4	few	TRBJ1-2	NA	TGTGCCAGCAGTTTAGAACAGGCCAGGAGCTATGGCTACACCTTC	CASSLEQARSYGYTF
TRBV7-8	NA	TRBJ2-2	TRBD2	TGTGCCAGCAGCTTAGGAAAAAGCGGGAGATCGGCCGGGGAGCTGTTTTTT	CASSLGKSGRSAGELFF
TRBV5-1	NA	TRBJ2-1	NA	TGCGCCAGCAGGCTAGTCATTACCAATGAGCAGTTCTTC	CASRLVITNEQFF
TRBV12-5	NA	TRBJ2-3	NA	TGTGCTAGTGGTTTGGTAGCCGGAGATACGCAGTATTTT	CASGLVAGDTQYF
TRBV7-2	few	TRBJ2-7	NA	TGTGCCAGCACCCTCCAAAGGCGCGGAGGCGGAAGCTCCTACGAGCAGTACTTC	CASTLQRRGGGSSYEQYF